The 13 T cell receptor beta chains reported below all come from one sample, sequenced in a study of regulatory T cells in long-lasting Graves disease. Construction of TCR beta libraries relied on iRepertoire HTBI primers and on Arm-PCR targeting CDR3 regions. TCRdb reprocessed the multiplex PCR reads via MiXCR and lists one record per CDR3 protein. The table lists roughly 560,000 distinct CDR3 sequences, roughly a sixth of them singletons, with 25% in the top ten. Noted time point: newly diagnosed GD, antithyroid drugs for less than 3 months. Extracted RNA from PBMCs served as the source of the TCR library. The sample also formed part of further work on T cells in Graves' hyperthyroidism and ophthalmopathy.

The material sequenced was peripheral blood mononuclear cells (PBMCs), taken at new diagnosis, from a patient treated with antithyroid drugs. Every receptor here comes from a woman aged 35-65 years with Graves disease.

In this sample, this clonotype turned up a few times. The chain is built from TRBV6-2 or TRBV6-3 and TRBJ2-1; 7 bases line up with TRBD2. This CDR3 comprises 15 residues. The V gene end was trimmed by 5 bases and the J gene end by 0 bases; junction bases not matched to a gene: 4. Germline V gene data show CDR1 as MNHEY and CDR2 as SVGEGT. The CDR3 is CASSEAGPSYNEQFF. For the CDR3, the DNA is TGTGCCAGCAGTGAAGCGGGGCCCTCCTACAATGAGCAGTTCTTC.

The rearrangement links TRBV2 to TRBJ1-4; D is unresolved. From germline, CDR1 is SNHLY and CDR2 FYNNEI. V lost 7 bases and J lost 0, with 15 bases in between. There are 16 residues in the CDR3. DNA for the CDR3: TGTGCCAGCAATAAGATGGGAACAGCAACTAATGAAAAACTGTTTTTT. Its protein is CASNKMGTATNEKLFF.

The table lists this clonotype with many counts. This chain joins TRBV6-5 and TRBJ2-7; D gene ambiguous. Deletions cut 2 bases from V and 4 bases from J, with 6 bases between. This CDR3 has 12 amino acids. The V gene's germline CDR1 is MNHEY and CDR2 SVGAGI. The CDR3 sequence: CASSYNKYEQYF. The CDR3 nucleotides are TGTGCCAGCAGTTACAATAAATACGAGCAGTACTTC.

Remarks on this clonotype: A read error may be the cause here, since a much bigger clone is one base away. The V and J genes are TRBV3-1 and TRBJ1-1; D unresolved. V lost 4 bases and J lost 5, with 8 bases in between. Germline-derived CDR1 and CDR2 are LGHDT and YNNKEL (reference sequence). This CDR3 has 12 amino acids. CDR3 nucleotides: TGTGCCAGCAGCCCCTTTGGAACTGAAGCTTTCTTT. Protein: CASSPFGTEAFF.

This chain uses TRBV4-1 with TRBJ1-2; D is ambiguous. The CDR3 is made up of 16 amino acids. The V end lost 0 bases, the J end lost 7 bases, and 18 bases lay between the germline ends. The germline CDR1 and CDR2 sequences are MGHRA and YSYEKL. The CDR3 DNA is TGCGCCAGCAGCCAAGATTCAGTCCGGGGTTGGGGTGGCTACACCTTC. Translated, it gives CASSQDSVRGWGGYTF.

This clonotype was picked up a small number of times. The chain uses TRBV6-4 and TRBJ1-2; D is ambiguous. With 0 bases removed from V and 3 bases from J, the gap between germline ends came to 8 bases. From germline, CDR1 is MRHNA and CDR2 SNTAGT. The CDR3 spans 14 residues. The CDR3 sequence: CASSDSSKYYGYTF. CDR3 nucleotides: TGTGCCAGCAGTGACTCGAGTAAATACTATGGCTACACCTTC.

This chain uses TRBV3-1 with TRBJ1-1; perhaps TRBD1 as D (5 bases). Between the trimmed V and J ends, which lost 0 bases and 4 bases, there was a span of 21 bases. The CDR3 covers 18 residues. The V gene's germline CDR1 is LGHDT and CDR2 YNNKEL (reference sequence). The CDR3 DNA sequence: TGTGCCAGCAGCCAAGAGATTAAGAGGGGTCCACGGCTCACTGAAGCTTTCTTT. This encodes CASSQEIKRGPRLTEAFF.

The J gene is TRBJ2-4, the V gene TRBV2, with D uncertain. This CDR3 has 13 residues. Germline V gene sequence: CDR1 SNHLY, CDR2 FYNNEI. The germline V and J ends were trimmed by 1 base and 4 bases, with 5 bases remaining between them. The CDR3 sequence: CASSEGTKNIQYF. As DNA, the CDR3 is TGTGCCAGCAGTGAAGGGACGAAAAACATTCAGTACTTC.

This clonotype turned up a few times. The V and J genes are TRBV9 and TRBJ1-2; TRBD1 is a possible D gene (5 bases). The CDR3 is made up of 12 amino acids. The germline V and J ends were trimmed by 2 bases and 8 bases, with 10 bases remaining between them. Looked up from germline, CDR1 is SGDLS and CDR2 is YYNGEE. The CDR3 bases are TGTGCCAGCAGCGTTGCGGGGGACGGCTACACCTTC. Protein product: CASSVAGDGYTF.

This clonotype was seen at least ten times. This chain links TRBV28 with TRBJ2-7; tentatively, D is TRBD2 (6 bases). The CDR3 covers 15 residues. The V gene lost 6 bases and the J gene lost 0 bases, with 15 bases spanning the gap. Germline V lookup: CDR1 MDHEN, CDR2 SYDVKM. CDR3 residues: CASRAASASSYEQYF. The CDR3 DNA is TGTGCCAGCAGGGCAGCTAGCGCCAGCTCCTACGAGCAGTACTTC.

At least ten counts were recorded for this clonotype. This sequence joins TRBV11-2 and TRBJ1-1; D gene uncertain. V was cut by 5 bases and J by 7 bases, with 14 bases left in between. CDR3 length: 13 residues. Germline V CDR1 and CDR2: SGHAT, FQNNGV. The CDR3 loop is CASSPTGVLEAFF. The CDR3 nucleotides are TGTGCCAGCAGCCCTACCGGGGTCCTTGAAGCTTTCTTT.

The rearrangement joins TRBV10-3 to TRBJ1-3, with D uncertain. CDR3 size: 15 residues. From germline, CDR1 is ENHRY and CDR2 SYGVKD. Trimming cost V 0 bases and J 9 bases, with 15 bases left between them. The CDR3 DNA sequence: TGTGCCATCAGTGAGTCGACCCCCGTCGGAGGCACCATATATTTT. This encodes CAISESTPVGGTIYF.

This clonotype was picked up many times. V and J are TRBV20-1 and TRBJ2-7, with a tentative D call TRBD1 (6 bases). Trimming pared 6 bases from V and 4 bases from J, leaving 13 bases between. This CDR3 is built from 12 residues. From germline, CDR1 is DFQATT and CDR2 SNEGSKA (reference sequence). CDR3 sequence (DNA): TGCAGTGCGACAGATAGGGGGTACGAGCAGTACTTC. This encodes CSATDRGYEQYF.